The clone carrying this T cell receptor (beta chain) was seen a few times. Antigen unknown. With a J-beta primer mix and a sample-barcoded 5' primer, a second PCR ran roughly 7 to 11 cycles. With 12 random nucleotides, a template-switch adaptor tagged each individual cDNA molecule. Sequencing yielded, for each sample, at least 3 million paired-end reads carrying CDR3. TCRdb re-analysed the 5' RACE reads in MiXCR, keeping a single row per CDR3 protein. The data hold around 1,900,000 distinct CDR3 sequences, with about two fifths observed a single time. This specimen comes from a study of blood T cells in healthy people across ages. Study observations and caveats: Because sorting was not performed, PBMCs prevented conclusive naive versus antigen-experienced comparison. Researchers deemed the diversity estimates from one million T cells underestimates.

V was pared by 3 bases and J by 7 bases, with 5 bases of the junction left unmatched. Germline V gene sequence: CDR1 SQVTM, CDR2 ANQGSEA. This CDR3 is built from 13 residues. This chain joins TRBV29-1 and TRBJ1-4; 7 bases align to TRBD1. This sequence was found in a human donor in good health. The specimen sequenced was blood. Here the CDR3 DNA reads TGCAGCGTTGATAAGGGGGCTGGTGAAAAACTGTTTTTT. Residues: CSVDKGAGEKLFF.